The clone carrying this TCR beta chain came up many times. Its antigen is undetermined. Ophthalmopathy donors' eye disease showed moderate-to-severe activity, CAS of at least 3, NOSPECS of at least 4 and duration under 3 months. Diagnoses were established from clinical symptoms, serum thyroxine, TRAb, thyroid ultrasound and orbital computed tomography. Transcripts of RNA were the source for amplifying TCR beta CDR3 regions. Investigators did first-round RT-PCR with HTBI primers, then second-round multiplex PCR. TCRdb analysed the multiplex PCR reads with MiXCR anew, one entry per CDR3 protein. The sample lists hundreds of thousands of distinct CDR3 sequences; around 14% were seen once. These data belong to a study of Graves' ophthalmopathy and Graves' hyperthyroidism. Study overall: Peripheral blood was obtained at first diagnosis, ahead of any treatment.

General study findings and limits: Blood also harbored most expanded thyroid clonotypes above 0.001 frequency.

The V gene's germline CDR1 is SGHTA and CDR2 FQGNSA. Unmatched junction bases numbered 1, after V lost 2 bases and J lost 3 bases. The CDR3 totals 16 residues. The sequence was obtained from a woman under 40 with Graves' ophthalmopathy. The material sequenced was blood. The rearrangement uses TRBV7-2 and TRBJ2-2, with TRBD2 matching over 12 bases. The CDR3 protein is CASSLSSGRDTGELFF. The CDR3, as DNA: TGTGCCAGCAGCTTATCTAGCGGGAGGGACACCGGGGAGCTGTTTTTT.